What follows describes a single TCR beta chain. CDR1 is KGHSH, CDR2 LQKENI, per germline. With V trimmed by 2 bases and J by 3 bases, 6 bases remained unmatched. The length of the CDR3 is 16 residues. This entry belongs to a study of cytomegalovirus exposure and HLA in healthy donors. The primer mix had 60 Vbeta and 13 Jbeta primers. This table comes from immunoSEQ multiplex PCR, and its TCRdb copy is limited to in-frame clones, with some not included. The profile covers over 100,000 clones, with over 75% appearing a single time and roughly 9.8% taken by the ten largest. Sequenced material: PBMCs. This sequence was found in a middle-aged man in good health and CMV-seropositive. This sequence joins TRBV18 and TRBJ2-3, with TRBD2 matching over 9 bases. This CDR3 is CASSPGGGGATDTQYF. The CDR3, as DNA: TGTGCCAGCTCACCAGGTGGCGGGGGGGCGACAGATACGCAGTATTTT. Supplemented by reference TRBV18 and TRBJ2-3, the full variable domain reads NAGVMQNPRHLVRRRGQEARLRCSPMKGHSHVYWYRQLPEEGLKFMVYLQKENIIDESGMPKERFSAEFPKEGPSILRIQQVVRGDSAAYFCASSPGGGGATDTQYFGPGTRLTVL.